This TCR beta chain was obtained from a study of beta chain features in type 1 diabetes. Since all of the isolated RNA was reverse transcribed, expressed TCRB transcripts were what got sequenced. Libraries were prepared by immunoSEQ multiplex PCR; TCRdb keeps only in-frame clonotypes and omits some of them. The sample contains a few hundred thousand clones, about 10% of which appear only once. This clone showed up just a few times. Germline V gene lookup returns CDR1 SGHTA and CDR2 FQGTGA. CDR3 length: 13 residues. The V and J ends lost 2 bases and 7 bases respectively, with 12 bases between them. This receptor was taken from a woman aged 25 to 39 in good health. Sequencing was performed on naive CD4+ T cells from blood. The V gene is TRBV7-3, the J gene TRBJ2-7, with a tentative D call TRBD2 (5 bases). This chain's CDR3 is CASSLGFRREQYF. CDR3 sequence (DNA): TGTGCCAGCAGCTTAGGGTTCAGGAGGGAGCAGTACTTC.